This T cell receptor (beta chain) was sequenced in a study of T cells in Graves' hyperthyroidism and ophthalmopathy. This clonotype was seen ten or more times. No antigen is known for it. The CDR3 totals 15 residues. CDR1 is DFQATT and CDR2 is SNEGSKA in the germline V gene (reference sequence). The V end lost 1 base, the J end lost 6 bases, and 13 bases lay between the germline ends. Diagnosis of hyperthyroidism was new in patients aged 18 to 65, and its duration was under 2 months. Researchers barred patients who had uncontrolled infection, other autoimmune disease, pregnancy or lactation. Study outcomes and limitations: Among clonotypes expanded in thyroid above 0.001, most were also found in blood. The model anticipated ophthalmopathy a median around 6 months pre-onset.

Amplification yielded TCR beta CDR3 regions, with RNA transcripts as the source. The TCR CDR3 first-round RT-PCR relied on the HTBI primer set. TCRdb re-called the multiplex PCR reads through MiXCR, storing one row per CDR3 protein. The data show over 700,000 distinct CDR3 sequences, with 35% seen just once and 30% to 40% held by the top ten. The sample taken for sequencing was blood. The sequence derives from a woman aged 40 to 55 with Graves' hyperthyroidism. J is TRBJ1-6 and V is TRBV20-1; the D is unclear. The CDR3 spells CSARARRTSNSPLHF. CDR3 sequence (DNA): TGCAGTGCTAGAGCGAGGCGGACCAGTAATTCACCCCTCCACTTT.